The 8 T cell receptor beta chains below were found in one sample sequenced in a study of cytomegalovirus exposure and HLA in healthy donors. In the PCR, 60 Vbeta and 13 Jbeta primers were used. Data came from immunoSEQ multiplex PCR; TCRdb stores just in-frame clones and leaves some out. The top ten clones hold approximately 10% of a sample with under 130,000 clones, under 80% of them seen once. The material sequenced was PBMCs. The receptors originated from a woman under 30 in good health and CMV-seropositive.

This rearrangement joins TRBV7-9 to TRBJ1-1; no definite D call. The CDR3 has 13 residues. Trimming cost V 5 bases and J 0 bases, with 7 bases left between them. CDR1 and CDR2 (germline): SEHNR, FQNEAQ (reference sequence). The CDR3 is CASSKGVNTEAFF. The CDR3 DNA reads TGTGCCAGCAGCAAAGGAGTGAACACTGAAGCTTTCTTT.

The chain combines TRBV4-3 with TRBJ2-3; D remains unclear. Trimming cost V 8 bases and J 1 base, with 22 bases left between them. There are 17 residues in the CDR3. Germline-derived CDR1 and CDR2 are LGHNA and YSLEER. The CDR3 region has the DNA TGCGCCAGCGGAACCGGGTACCAAGAGTTAGGCACAGATACGCAGTATTTT. It encodes CASGTGYQELGTDTQYF.

The chain carries TRBV28 and TRBJ2-7; TRBD1 aligns across 7 bases. The CDR3 covers 14 residues. Losses at the gene ends were 8 bases for V and 3 bases for J; bases not matched to a gene: 10. Germline loops: CDR1 MDHEN, CDR2 SYDVKM. The CDR3: CASSTPPGGYEQYF. The DNA of the CDR3 is TGTGCCAGCTCCACTCCACCAGGGGGCTACGAGCAGTACTTC.

V gene TRBV27 combines with J gene TRBJ1-2, with D perhaps matching TRBD1 (5 bases). Looked up from germline, CDR1 is MNHEY and CDR2 is SMNVEV (reference sequence). The CDR3 has 15 amino acids. Trimming took off 7 bases at V and 2 bases at J, with 17 bases between the two ends. Written as DNA, the CDR3 is TGTGCCAGCACCCCGGGGGTCGGGAGGAACTATGGCTACACCTTC. Translated, it gives CASTPGVGRNYGYTF.

The chain combines TRBV6-1 with TRBJ2-3, with TRBD2 identical over 9 bases. This CDR3 contains 14 residues. Per the germline V gene, CDR1 is MNHNS and CDR2 is SASEGT. V dropped 7 bases and J dropped 3; count of bases not matched to a gene: 5. CDR3 DNA sequence: TGTGCCAGCACCATGACTAGCGGAACAGATACGCAGTATTTT. Translation: CASTMTSGTDTQYF.

The chain combines TRBV6-6 with TRBJ2-5; a weak D match, TRBD2 (5 bases). Germline V gives CDR1 MNHNY, CDR2 SVGAGI (reference sequence). Trimming stripped 7 bases from V and 1 base from J, with 7 bases between. This CDR3 is built from 12 residues. The CDR3 here is CASTDFQETQYF. The CDR3 nucleotides read TGTGCCAGCACGGACTTCCAAGAGACCCAGTACTTC.

V gene TRBV6-1 combines with J gene TRBJ2-7; D is ambiguous. The CDR3 consists of 14 residues. Germline CDR1 MNHNS, CDR2 SASEGT. V was trimmed by 2 bases and J by 3 bases, leaving 11 bases between them. The CDR3 region has the DNA TGTGCCAGCAGTGAAATTTCCGACATCTACGAGCAGTACTTC. Translation: CASSEISDIYEQYF.

The chain is built from TRBV5-1 and TRBJ2-1, with TRBD2 identical over 10 bases. The CDR3 is made up of 15 amino acids. V was pared by 1 base and J by 4 bases, with 2 bases of the junction left unmatched. CDR1 is SGHRS and CDR2 is YFSETQ in the germline V gene. CDR3 coding DNA: TGCGCCAGCAGCTTGAGGACTAGCGGTTACAATGAGCAGTTCTTC. It specifies CASSLRTSGYNEQFF.